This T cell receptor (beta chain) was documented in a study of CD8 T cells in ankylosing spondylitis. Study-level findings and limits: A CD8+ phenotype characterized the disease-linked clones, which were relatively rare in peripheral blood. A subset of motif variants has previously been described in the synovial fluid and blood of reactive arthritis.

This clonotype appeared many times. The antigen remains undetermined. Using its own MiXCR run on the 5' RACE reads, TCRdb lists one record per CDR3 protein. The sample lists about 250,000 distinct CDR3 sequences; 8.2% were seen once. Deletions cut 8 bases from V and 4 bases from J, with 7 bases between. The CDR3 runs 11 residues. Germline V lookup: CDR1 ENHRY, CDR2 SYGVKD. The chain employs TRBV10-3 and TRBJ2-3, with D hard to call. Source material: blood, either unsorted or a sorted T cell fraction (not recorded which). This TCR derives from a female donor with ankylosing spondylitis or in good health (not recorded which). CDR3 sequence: CAILKADTQYF. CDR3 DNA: TGTGCCATCTTAAAAGCAGATACGCAGTATTTT.